A single sample gave rise to the 4 T cell receptor beta chains below, sequenced in a study of T cells in Graves' hyperthyroidism and ophthalmopathy. RNA transcripts yielded amplified TCR beta CDR3 regions. The study used the HTBI primer set for a first-round RT-PCR of the TCR CDR3. MiXCR was run by TCRdb on the multiplex PCR reads, yielding one entry per CDR3 protein. This sample has under 700,000 distinct CDR3 sequences, with around 45% found just once. Sequencing was performed on peripheral blood or thyroid tissue (not recorded which). The receptor source for this set is a woman aged 18-29 years with Graves' hyperthyroidism.

This clonotype was counted a few times. The chain is built from TRBV13 and TRBJ2-6, with 8 nucleotides matching TRBD1. This CDR3 is built from 16 residues. V trimming: 6 bases; J trimming: 0 bases; junction bases outside the gene matches: 4. The germline V gene encodes CDR1 PRHDT and CDR2 FYEKMQ (reference sequence). As DNA, the CDR3 is TGTGCCAGCAGTGAAGGACAGGGCTCTGGGGCCAACGTCCTGACTTTC. Residues: CASSEGQGSGANVLTF.

This clonotype turned up a few times. The chain joins TRBV27 to TRBJ2-5; 8 bases map to TRBD1. CDR1 MNHEY and CDR2 SMNVEV come from the germline V gene (reference sequence). This CDR3 has 15 amino acids. Trimming cost V 5 bases and J 5 bases; bases outside gene matches: 10. CDR3 sequence reads: CASSEWTGFGETQYF. As DNA, the CDR3 is TGTGCCAGCAGTGAATGGACAGGGTTTGGGGAGACCCAGTACTTC.

This clonotype was found a few times. The chain combines TRBV7-2 with TRBJ2-7, with D unclear. In germline, CDR1 is SGHTA, CDR2 FQGNSA. The ends were cut back, 5 bases at V and 0 bases at J, with 11 bases in the middle. The CDR3 sequence is 14 residues long. The CDR3, as DNA: TGTGCCAGCAGCCCCTATCTGGGCTCCTACGAGCAGTACTTC. The encoded protein is CASSPYLGSYEQYF. The full variable domain, rest sourced from reference TRBV7-2 and TRBJ2-7, is GAGVSQSPSNKVTEKGKDVELRCDPISGHTALYWYRQSLGQGLEFLIYFQGNSAPDKSGLPSDRFSAERTGGSVSTLTIQRTQQEDSAVYLCASSPYLGSYEQYFGPGTRLTVT.

On this clonotype: The junction and the germline gene differ at one end; a read error may be behind it. The chain uses TRBV12-3 or TRBV12-4 and TRBJ2-2; D is perhaps TRBD1 (5 bases). This CDR3 has 13 amino acids. The CDR3 DNA follows: TGTGCTAGCAGGGCGGAGAACACCGGGGAGCTGTTTTTT. Amino acid sequence: CASRAENTGELFF.